These 28 T cell receptor beta chains originate from one sample sequenced in a study of blood T cell repertoires in COVID-19. Libraries were prepared by immunoSEQ multiplex PCR; TCRdb keeps only in-frame clonotypes and omits some of them. The table lists around 260,000 clones, approximately 87% of them singletons. Sequenced: peripheral blood. The source of these receptors is a man aged 55 to 70 who had recovered from COVID-19.

The CDR3 protein is CASSLGGGQFF. The CDR3 nucleotides are TGTGCCAGCAGCTTAGGGGGAGGGCAGTTCTTC. The rearrangement uses TRBV7-2 and TRBJ2-1, with D possibly TRBD2 on 6 matching bases. Germline V gene data show CDR1 as SGHTA and CDR2 as FQGNSA. CDR3 size: 11 residues. Trimming cost V 1 base and J 12 bases, with 7 bases left between them.

The rearrangement uses TRBV5-4 and TRBJ2-7; 7 bases align to TRBD2. The V gene end was trimmed by 4 bases and the J gene end by 0 bases; junction bases not matched to a gene: 10. There are 16 residues in the CDR3. Germline V lookup: CDR1 SGHNT, CDR2 YYREEE (reference sequence). The CDR3 region has the DNA TGTGCCAGCAGCGCGCCTGCTAGCGGAAGCTCCTACGAGCAGTACTTC. The encoded protein is CASSAPASGSSYEQYF.

This rearrangement joins TRBV2 to TRBJ1-5, with unresolved D. The germline V gene encodes CDR1 SNHLY and CDR2 FYNNEI. The V end was cut by 5 bases, the J end by 7 bases, with 15 bases between. The CDR3 runs to 14 residues. The CDR3 coding sequence is TGTGCCAGCAGTCCCCGGTCTGGTTTGCAGCCCCAGCATTTT. Its protein product is CASSPRSGLQPQHF. Combining the CDR3 with reference TRBV2 and TRBJ1-5 gives the whole variable domain EPEVTQTPSHQVTQMGQEVILRCVPISNHLYFYWYRQILGQKVEFLVSFYNNEISEKSEIFDDQFSVERPDGSNFTLKIRSTKLEDSAMYFCASSPRSGLQPQHFGDGTRLSIL.

This rearrangement joins TRBV6-4 to TRBJ2-7; 7 nucleotides align to TRBD1. CDR1 MRHNA and CDR2 SNTAGT come from the germline V gene. Trimming took 2 bases from V and 2 from J; bases not matched to a gene: 9. The CDR3 spans 16 residues. DNA for the CDR3: TGTGCCAGCAGTGACGTAGAAGGGGGCAGGCCCTACGAGCAGTACTTC. Translation: CASSDVEGGRPYEQYF.

This rearrangement joins TRBV7-9 to TRBJ1-1; 7 nucleotides line up with TRBD1. The CDR3 runs 15 residues. With 2 bases clipped from V and 5 bases from J, the junction kept 8 bases outside the gene matches. Germline-derived CDR1 and CDR2 are SEHNR and FQNEAQ (reference sequence). This chain's CDR3 is CASSLRGQGVTEAFF. In DNA form, the CDR3 reads TGTGCCAGCAGCTTAAGAGGCCAGGGGGTGACTGAAGCTTTCTTT. The full variable domain, rest sourced from reference TRBV7-9 and TRBJ1-1, is DTGVSQNPRHKITKRGQNVTFRCDPISEHNRLYWYRQTLGQGPEFLTYFQNEAQLEKSRLLSDRFSAERPKGSFSTLEIQRTEQGDSAMYLCASSLRGQGVTEAFFGQGTRLTVV.

This clone was observed once. This chain connects TRBV7-9 to TRBJ2-2; a weak D match, TRBD1 (8 bases). This CDR3 contains 15 residues. From germline, CDR1 is SEHNR and CDR2 FQNEAQ (reference sequence). The V end was cut by 5 bases, the J end by 4 bases, with 14 bases between. CDR3 in amino acids: CASSSNRGGTGELFF. The CDR3 coding sequence is TGTGCCAGCAGCAGTAACAGGGGGGGCACCGGGGAGCTGTTTTTT.

This clone was seen just once. V and J are TRBV13 and TRBJ2-2; unclear D gene. V lost 2 bases and J lost 4, with 5 bases in between. The CDR3 length is 13 residues. The V gene's germline CDR1 is PRHDT and CDR2 FYEKMQ (reference sequence). DNA of the CDR3: TGTGCCAGCAGCTTAAGACTCACCGGGGAGCTGTTTTTT. This sequence encodes CASSLRLTGELFF.

The chain couples TRBV13 to TRBJ2-7, with 9 bases lining up with TRBD2. This CDR3 spans 15 amino acids. Germline V gene data show CDR1 as PRHDT and CDR2 as FYEKMQ (reference sequence). V lost 6 bases, J lost 6 bases, and 12 bases stayed unmatched. CDR3 sequence reads: CASSPSYSGRVEQYF. DNA for the CDR3: TGTGCCAGCAGTCCGAGTTATAGCGGGAGAGTCGAGCAGTACTTC. Using reference TRBV13 and TRBJ2-7 for the parts outside the CDR3, the full variable domain is AAGVIQSPRHLIKEKRETATLKCYPIPRHDTVYWYQQGPGQDPQFLISFYEKMQSDKGSIPDRFSAQQFSDYHSELNMSSLELGDSALYFCASSPSYSGRVEQYFGPGTRLTVT.

This sequence joins TRBV21-1 and TRBJ1-2. TRBV21-1 is designated a pseudogene. The CDR3 is 11 residues long. The CDR3 spells CASSKVKGYTF. The CDR3 DNA reads TGTGCCAGCAGCAAAGTTAAAGGCTACACCTTC.

The rearrangement links TRBV7-2 to TRBJ2-5; 9 nucleotides line up with TRBD2. The junction had 4 bases not matched to a gene; V was cut back by 2 bases and J by 0 bases. The CDR3 spans 16 residues. Germline-derived CDR1 and CDR2 are SGHTA and FQGNSA. The CDR3 protein is CASSLSLAGYQETQYF. The DNA of the CDR3 is TGTGCCAGCAGCTTAAGCCTAGCGGGGTACCAAGAGACCCAGTACTTC.

The V gene is TRBV19, the J gene TRBJ1-1; 9 positions match TRBD1. The germline CDR1 and CDR2 sequences are LNHDA and SQIVND (reference sequence). With V trimmed by 10 bases and J by 3 bases, 15 bases remained unmatched. This CDR3 is built from 16 residues. As DNA, the CDR3 is TGTGCCACCAAAAGGGTGGACAGGGGTTCGTACACTGAAGCTTTCTTT. Translated, it gives CATKRVDRGSYTEAFF.

The chain combines TRBV2 with TRBJ2-5; 12 bases are a match to TRBD2. Germline values: CDR1 SNHLY, CDR2 FYNNEI. V shed 9 bases, J shed 2 bases, and the junction held 4 bases outside the gene matches. This CDR3 is built from 14 residues. Here the CDR3 reads CASLAGGPQETQYF. Here the CDR3 DNA reads TGTGCCAGTCTAGCGGGGGGGCCACAAGAGACCCAGTACTTC.

This clone came up a few times. The rearrangement uses TRBV19 and TRBJ1-4; possibly TRBD1 for D (5 bases). CDR3 length: 14 amino acids. With 1 base removed from V and 7 bases from J, the gap between germline ends came to 10 bases. The germline CDR1 and CDR2 sequences are LNHDA and SQIVND (reference sequence). The CDR3 DNA sequence: TGTGCCAGTAGTATAGCAGGGAAGACTGAAAAACTGTTTTTT. Translated, it gives CASSIAGKTEKLFF. The whole variable domain, filled in from reference TRBV19 and TRBJ1-4, reads DGGITQSPKYLFRKEGQNVTLSCEQNLNHDAMYWYRQDPGQGLRLIYYSQIVNDFQKGDIAEGYSVSREKKESFPLTVTSAQKNPTAFYLCASSIAGKTEKLFFGSGTQLSVL.

The chain recombines TRBV29-1 with TRBJ1-1; TRBD1 might be the D (6 bases). Germline assignment: CDR1 SQVTM and CDR2 ANQGSEA. Trimming left V 6 bases short and J 0 bases short, with 11 bases between. The CDR3 contains 13 residues. CDR3 DNA: TGCAGCGTGATGACAGGAATGAACACTGAAGCTTTCTTT. This translates into CSVMTGMNTEAFF.

This clone is a singleton in its sample. V gene TRBV5-8 combines with J gene TRBJ2-5; 10 positions agree with TRBD1. Unmatched junction bases numbered 3, after V lost 4 bases and J lost 0 bases. Germline V lookup: CDR1 SGHTS, CDR2 YDEGEE. This CDR3 spans 15 amino acids. The CDR3 DNA is TGTGCCAGCAGCCCGGGACAGGGGTACCAAGAGACCCAGTACTTC. It encodes CASSPGQGYQETQYF.

The chain carries TRBV5-1 and TRBJ1-4; no definite D call. Trimming removed 3 bases at V and 5 bases at J, with 11 bases between. CDR1 and CDR2 from the germline V gene are SGHRS and YFSETQ. The CDR3 has 14 amino acids. The CDR3 protein is CASSYGGLNEKLFF. The CDR3 DNA follows: TGCGCCAGCAGCTATGGCGGCCTAAATGAAAAACTGTTTTTT.

The chain combines TRBV7-9 with TRBJ1-4; maybe TRBD1 (6 bases). Germline values: CDR1 SEHNR, CDR2 FQNEAQ (reference sequence). The V end was cut by 5 bases, the J end by 7 bases, with 17 bases between. The CDR3 runs to 15 residues. CDR3 region: CASSEGATGGEKLFF. The CDR3 DNA is TGTGCCAGCAGCGAGGGTGCGACAGGAGGTGAAAAACTGTTTTTT.

The genes are TRBV12-5 and TRBJ1-2; D might be TRBD1 (5 bases). Trimming removed 0 bases from V and 7 bases from J, with 15 bases in between. Germline V gene data show CDR1 as LGHNT and CDR2 as FRNRAP. The CDR3 runs to 15 residues. In nucleotides, the CDR3 is TGTGCTAGTGGTTTGGTAGGGACTTCATCATCTGGCTACACCTTC. Its translation is CASGLVGTSSSGYTF. Supplemented by reference TRBV12-5 and TRBJ1-2, the full variable domain reads DARVTQTPRHKVTEMGQEVTMRCQPILGHNTVFWYRQTMMQGLELLAYFRNRAPLDDSGMPKDRFSAEMPDATLATLKIQPSEPRDSAVYFCASGLVGTSSSGYTFGSGTRLTVV.

The rearrangement links TRBV3-1 (or the pseudogene TRBV3-2) to TRBJ2-3; TRBD2 agrees at 9 bases. The length of the CDR3 is 17 residues. With 0 bases clipped from V and 1 base from J, the junction kept 5 bases outside the gene matches. Germline CDR1 is LGHDT and CDR2 is YNNKEL (reference sequence). CDR3 sequence reads: CASSQDKRTSGTDTQYF. The CDR3, as DNA: TGTGCCAGCAGCCAAGATAAACGGACTAGCGGCACAGATACGCAGTATTTT.

The chain employs TRBV4-1 and TRBJ1-1; 11 bases line up with TRBD1. Unmatched junction bases numbered 7, after V lost 3 bases and J lost 1 base. The CDR3 loop spans 17 amino acids. Germline values: CDR1 MGHRA, CDR2 YSYEKL. CDR3 DNA sequence: TGCGCCAGCAGCCACTCCCGGACAGGGGGCAGGAACACTGAAGCTTTCTTT. It specifies CASSHSRTGGRNTEAFF.

This chain joins TRBV15 and TRBJ2-1; 7 positions agree with TRBD2. The germline gives CDR1 LNHNV, CDR2 YYDKDF (reference sequence). The CDR3 runs to 15 residues. With V trimmed by 6 bases and J by 6 bases, 11 bases remained unmatched. The CDR3 spells CATRKIPGLLNEQFF. In nucleotides, the CDR3 is TGTGCCACCAGGAAAATCCCGGGACTACTCAATGAGCAGTTCTTC.

The CDR3 sequence is CATRDSGSGNTIYF. CDR3 nucleotide sequence: TGTGCCACCAGGGACAGCGGCTCTGGAAACACCATATATTTT. The chain carries TRBV19 and TRBJ1-3; TRBD1 matches at 7 bases. The CDR3 has 14 amino acids. The germline gives CDR1 LNHDA, CDR2 SQIVND (reference sequence). V dropped 10 bases and J dropped 0; count of bases not matched to a gene: 6.

This clone was recorded only once. The rearrangement uses TRBV14 and TRBJ1-2, with TRBD1 matching 11 bases. Germline V gene lookup returns CDR1 SGHDN and CDR2 FVKESK. Unmatched junction bases numbered 8, after V lost 0 bases and J lost 8 bases. The CDR3 runs 16 residues. The CDR3 loop is CASSQDMRTGGAGYTF. The CDR3, as DNA: TGTGCCAGCAGCCAAGATATGAGGACAGGGGGCGCCGGCTACACCTTC.

The count of this clone is one. This chain links TRBV6-5 with TRBJ1-2; TRBD1 matches 8 bases. Trimming took 9 bases from V and 7 from J; bases not matched to a gene: 13. CDR1 and CDR2 from the germline V gene are MNHEY and SVGAGI. This CDR3 spans 14 amino acids. CDR3 sequence: CARRTGSIGRGYTF. In DNA, the CDR3 is TGTGCCAGGAGGACAGGGTCTATTGGTCGTGGCTACACCTTC.

This chain uses TRBV6-1 with TRBJ2-2; 9 nucleotides match TRBD2. The CDR3 extends over 16 amino acids. The germline gives CDR1 MNHNS, CDR2 SASEGT. J lost 1 base, V lost 4 bases, and 4 bases had no gene match. CDR3 region: CASSGPSGVNTGELFF. In nucleotides, the CDR3 is TGTGCCAGCAGTGGTCCTAGCGGGGTGAACACCGGGGAGCTGTTTTTT.

As DNA, the CDR3 is TGTGCCAGCAGCTTAGCGGAGGGATTCGGACTAGCGGGAAACAATGAGCAGTTCTTC. It specifies CASSLAEGFGLAGNNEQFF. The genes are TRBV7-2 and TRBJ2-1, with 12 positions matching TRBD2. V lost 0 bases and J lost 5; bases outside the gene matches: 11. The CDR3 totals 19 residues. Germline values: CDR1 SGHTA, CDR2 FQGNSA.

This clone showed up just once. The chain links TRBV28 to TRBJ1-1; 7 nucleotides line up with TRBD1. The germline V gene has CDR1 MDHEN and CDR2 SYDVKM. This CDR3 region has 15 residues. V shed 6 bases and J 3 bases; nucleotides not matched to a gene: 10. CDR3 sequence (DNA): TGTGCCAGCAGACGGGAGTCAGGGGGGTACACTGAAGCTTTCTTT. Its protein is CASRRESGGYTEAFF.

This chain uses TRBV29-1 with TRBJ2-2, with 9 positions matching TRBD1. V shed 4 bases, J shed 6 bases, and the junction held 9 bases outside the gene matches. Germline CDR1 reads SQVTM; CDR2 reads ANQGSEA. CDR3 length: 15 amino acids. CDR3 bases: TGCAGCGTTGGCGGACAGGGGAATCGACCCGGGGAGCTGTTTTTT. Protein sequence: CSVGGQGNRPGELFF.